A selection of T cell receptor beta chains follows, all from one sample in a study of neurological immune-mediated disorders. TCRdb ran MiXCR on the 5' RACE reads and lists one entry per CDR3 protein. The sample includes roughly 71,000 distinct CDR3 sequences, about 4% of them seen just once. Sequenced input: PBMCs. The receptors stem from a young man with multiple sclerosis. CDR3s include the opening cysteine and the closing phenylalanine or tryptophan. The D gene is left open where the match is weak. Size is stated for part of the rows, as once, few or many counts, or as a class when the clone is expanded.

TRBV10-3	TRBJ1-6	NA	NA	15	TGTGCCATCAGTGAATCATCGGGATATAATTCACCCCTCAACTTT	CAISESSGYNSPLNF
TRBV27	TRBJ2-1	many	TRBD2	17	TGTGCCAGCAGTTTCGTACTTAGCGGGGGGCCCGACAATGAGCAGTTCTTC	CASSFVLSGGPDNEQFF
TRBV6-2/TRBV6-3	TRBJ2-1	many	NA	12	TGTGCCAGCAGTTATGCTATCAATGAGCAGTTCTTC	CASSYAINEQFF
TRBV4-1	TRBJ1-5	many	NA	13	TGCGCCAGCAGCCAAGAGGTAGGGGGGCCCCAGCATTTT	CASSQEVGGPQHF
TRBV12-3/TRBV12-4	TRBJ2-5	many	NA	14	TGTGCCAGCAGTATCGATTTGGGCCAAGAGACCCAGTACTTC	CASSIDLGQETQYF
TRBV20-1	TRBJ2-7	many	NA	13	TGCAGTGCTAGCCAGGCGAGCTCCTACGAGCAGTACTTC	CSASQASSYEQYF
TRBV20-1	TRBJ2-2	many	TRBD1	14	TGCAGTGCCTGGCCGGGACAGGCGTCCGGGGAGCTGTTTTTT	CSAWPGQASGELFF
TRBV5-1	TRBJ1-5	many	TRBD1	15	TGCGCCAGCAGCTGGACAGGGGATAGCAATCAGCCCCAGCATTTT	CASSWTGDSNQPQHF
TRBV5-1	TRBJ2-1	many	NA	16	TGCGCCAGCAGCTCGGAAGACCTTCCTGGGGACAATGAGCAGTTCTTC	CASSSEDLPGDNEQFF
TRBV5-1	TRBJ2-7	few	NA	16	TGCGCCAGCAGCTTAACATCGCTTTTACAGGGAACAGAGCAGTACTTC	CASSLTSLLQGTEQYF
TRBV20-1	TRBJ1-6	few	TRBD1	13	TGCAGTGCTGGGACAGGGTTTAATTCACCCCTCAACTTT	CSAGTGFNSPLNF
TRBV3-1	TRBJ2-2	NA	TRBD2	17	TGTGCCAGCAGCCAAGGACTAGCGGGGGTTAACACCGGGGAGCTGTTTTTT	CASSQGLAGVNTGELFF
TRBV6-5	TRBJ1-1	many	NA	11	TGTGCCAGCAGCACGGGGGGGAAGGCTTTCTTT	CASSTGGKAFF
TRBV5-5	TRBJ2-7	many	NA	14	TGTGCCAGCAGCCGGGGGGACAGGCTATACGAGCAGTACTTC	CASSRGDRLYEQYF
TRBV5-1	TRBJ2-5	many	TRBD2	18	TGCGCCAGCAGCTTGGTCCGGACTAGCGGGGAGTACCAAGAGACCCAGTACTTC	CASSLVRTSGEYQETQYF
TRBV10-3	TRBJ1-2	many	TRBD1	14	TGTGCCATCAGTGTAACACAGGGGGATGGCGGCTACACCTTC	CAISVTQGDGGYTF
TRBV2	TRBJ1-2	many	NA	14	TGTGCCAGCAGTGAAGGAGGGGGAGGTGATGGCTACACCTTC	CASSEGGGGDGYTF
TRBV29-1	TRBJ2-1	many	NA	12	TGCAGCGTTGTCATCTTTGCAGGAGAGCAGTTCTTC	CSVVIFAGEQFF